This T cell receptor beta chain comes out of a study of cytomegalovirus exposure and HLA in healthy donors. Overall study: From HLA-typed donors, an early data release held approximately 85 million unique TCRs.

As concerns this clone: Its antigen remains unidentified.

V was shortened by 4 bases and J by 0 bases, with 14 bases between the two germline ends. The CDR3 runs to 16 residues. CDR1 is SGDLS, CDR2 YYNGEE, per germline. Primers: 60 Vbeta forward and 13 Jbeta reverse. Libraries were prepared by immunoSEQ multiplex PCR; TCRdb keeps only in-frame clonotypes and omits some of them. The data contain over 200,000 clones, more than 70% of them seen just once; the ten biggest clones take up over 1%. Overall study results and limits: Later analysis identified a missense DCLRE1C variant that was linked to TCR beta V- and J-gene trimming. TRBV6-2, TRBV6-3 and some other V segments were unresolvable in 87-base-pair reads.

This chain uses TRBV9 with TRBJ1-3, with a tentative D call TRBD1 (6 bases). Sequenced sample: PBMCs. This TCR derives from a human donor in good health. The CDR3: CASSPHTGPSGNTIYF. The CDR3 region has the DNA TGTGCCAGCAGCCCACATACAGGGCCCTCTGGAAACACCATATATTTT.